The 21 T cell receptor beta chains listed next were all sequenced from one sample in a study of OX40 agonist ivuxolimab in advanced cancers. Assay used: immunoSEQ multiplex PCR; TCRdb lists only in-frame clones, some missing. The sample has 60,000 to 65,000 clones, under 95% seen once. Source: CD4+ or CD8+ T cells sorted from blood, taken in a trial of the OX40 agonist ivuxolimab. The receptors shown here come from an adult with an advanced solid tumor such as melanoma, head and neck, liver or kidney cancer.

CDR3 loop: CASSPKDTAGRPLRLYTDTQYF. CDR3 DNA sequence: TGTGCCAGCTCACCAAAGGACACCGCCGGCCGCCCGTTACGCTTATACACAGATACGCAGTATTTT. This chain uses TRBV18 with TRBJ2-3; a weak D match, TRBD1 (5 bases). Germline V lookup: CDR1 KGHSH, CDR2 LQKENI. This CDR3 is 22 amino acids long. V was shortened by 2 bases and J by 2 bases, with 32 bases between the two germline ends. The whole variable domain, remainder taken from reference TRBV18 and TRBJ2-3, is NAGVMQNPRHLVRRRGQEARLRCSPMKGHSHVYWYRQLPEEGLKFMVYLQKENIIDESGMPKERFSAEFPKEGPSILRIQQVVRGDSAAYFCASSPKDTAGRPLRLYTDTQYFGPGTRLTVL.

The chain links TRBV21-1 to TRBJ2-1. TRBV21-1 is termed a pseudogene. There are 13 residues in the CDR3. The CDR3 DNA reads TGTGCCAGCAGCCCGGACGCGGTAAATGAGCAGTTCTTC. Encoded protein: CASSPDAVNEQFF.

The chain links TRBV27 to TRBJ1-1; no definite D call. With 6 bases removed from V and 1 base from J, the gap between germline ends came to 9 bases. Germline lookup yields CDR1 MNHEY and CDR2 SMNVEV (reference sequence). This CDR3 has 13 amino acids. CDR3 residues: CASSSVENTEAFF. The CDR3 nucleotides read TGTGCCAGCAGCTCGGTCGAGAACACTGAAGCTTTCTTT.

As concerns this clone: The sample carries other DNA sequences with the same CDR3. The J gene is TRBJ2-7, the V gene TRBV28; D not certain. This CDR3 is built from 11 residues. Germline values: CDR1 MDHEN, CDR2 SYDVKM. The CDR3 here is CATESSYEQYF. CDR3 nucleotides: TGTGCTACCGAGAGCTCCTACGAGCAGTACTTC.

The V gene is TRBV7-9, the J gene TRBJ1-2; D not certain. Trimming took off 0 bases at V and 7 bases at J, with 6 bases between the two ends. Germline CDR1 reads SEHNR; CDR2 reads FQNEAQ (reference sequence). The CDR3 runs 12 residues. CDR3 in amino acids: CASSLAPSGYTF. The CDR3 DNA reads as TGTGCCAGCAGCTTAGCCCCATCTGGCTACACCTTC.

V is TRBV10-3 and J is TRBJ2-5, with a weak D call TRBD2 (5 bases). The CDR3 extends over 12 amino acids. The germline V and J ends were trimmed by 6 bases and 11 bases, with 16 bases remaining between them. CDR1 is ENHRY and CDR2 is SYGVKD in the germline V gene. CDR3 in DNA: TGTGCCATCAGCCGCTCAGATGGGGAGCAGTACTTC. This encodes CAISRSDGEQYF.

The chain is built from TRBV10-3 and TRBJ1-2, with D perhaps TRBD1 (5 bases). Germline assignment: CDR1 ENHRY and CDR2 SYGVKD. Trimming stripped 8 bases from V and 4 bases from J, with 11 bases between. CDR3 length equals 12 residues. This chain's CDR3 is CAISGTVYGYTF. DNA of the CDR3: TGTGCCATCTCCGGGACTGTCTATGGCTACACCTTC.

V is TRBV30 and J is TRBJ2-6; D gene uncertain. Trimming removed 4 bases from V and 0 bases from J, with 4 bases in between. The CDR3 consists of 13 residues. CDR1 and CDR2 from the germline V gene are GTSNPN and SVGIG (reference sequence). The chain's CDR3 is CAWTTSGANVLTF. The CDR3 bases are TGTGCCTGGACGACCTCTGGGGCCAACGTCCTGACTTTC.

The chain has TRBV2 and TRBJ2-5; D not resolved. The CDR3 spans 12 residues. V was cut by 7 bases and J by 2 bases, with 8 bases left in between. Germline CDR1 SNHLY, CDR2 FYNNEI. In nucleotides, the CDR3 is TGTGCCAGCATGAAGGGACAAGAGACCCAGTACTTC. It specifies CASMKGQETQYF.

The rearrangement joins TRBV7-2 to TRBJ2-7, with 9 bases lining up with TRBD2. The CDR3 runs to 16 residues. The germline V gene has CDR1 SGHTA and CDR2 FQGNSA. V shed 5 bases, J shed 6 bases, and the junction held 14 bases outside the gene matches. The CDR3 loop reads CASSLTGAGGLFEQYF. CDR3 DNA sequence: TGTGCCAGCAGCCTCACAGGAGCGGGAGGTCTTTTCGAGCAGTACTTC.

The chain couples TRBV5-1 to TRBJ1-1; TRBD1 aligns across 7 bases. The CDR3 sequence is 14 residues long. The J segment lost 6 bases and the V segment lost 4 bases, leaving 9 bases of the junction unmatched. Germline assignment: CDR1 SGHRS and CDR2 YFSETQ. The chain's CDR3 is CASSADRLKAEAFF. DNA of the CDR3: TGCGCCAGCAGCGCGGACAGGCTGAAGGCTGAAGCTTTCTTT.

The chain uses TRBV11-3 and TRBJ1-4; a possible D gene is TRBD1 (5 bases). The germline V gene encodes CDR1 SGHNT and CDR2 YENEEA. The V gene lost 2 bases and the J gene lost 7 bases, with 8 bases spanning the gap. This CDR3 contains 13 residues. CDR3 coding DNA: TGTGCCAGCAGCTTACCAGGGATTGAAAAACTGTTTTTT. Translating it yields CASSLPGIEKLFF.

The V gene is TRBV9, the J gene TRBJ2-1; 11 bases line up with TRBD2. CDR1 and CDR2 from the germline V gene are SGDLS and YYNGEE. The CDR3 sequence is 17 residues long. Germline trimming cut 4 bases from V and 3 bases from J; bases unmatched to any gene: 9. CDR3 DNA sequence: TGTGCCAGCAGCCCCCAACTAGCGGGGGAGTTCTACAATGAGCAGTTCTTC. Residues: CASSPQLAGEFYNEQFF.

The chain employs TRBV9 and TRBJ2-3, with D possibly TRBD2 on 5 matching bases. The germline V and J ends were trimmed by 9 bases and 4 bases, with 21 bases remaining between them. The CDR3 is 15 amino acids. Looked up from germline, CDR1 is SGDLS and CDR2 is YYNGEE. The CDR3 DNA follows: TGTGCCACCACCTCGGCGGGTCCCACCCCAGATACGCAGTATTTT. Its translation: CATTSAGPTPDTQYF.

The chain has TRBV27 and TRBJ1-4; no clear D gene. CDR1 and CDR2 (germline): MNHEY, SMNVEV (reference sequence). The CDR3 is made up of 14 amino acids. V lost 2 bases and J 8 bases, leaving 12 bases between the germline ends. The CDR3 spells CASSLRSRREKLFF. The CDR3 bases are TGTGCCAGCAGTTTAAGGTCCAGACGGGAAAAACTGTTTTTT.

The chain recombines TRBV7-6 with TRBJ2-7, with D tentatively TRBD2 (7 bases). Germline assignment: CDR1 SGHVS and CDR2 FNYEAQ. V shed 5 bases and J shed 5 bases, with 25 bases lying between them. The CDR3 runs to 17 residues. The CDR3 sequence is CASSAQPGGGSLNEQYF. CDR3 DNA: TGTGCCAGCAGCGCCCAACCCGGGGGCGGGAGTTTAAACGAGCAGTACTTC.

The chain couples TRBV19 to TRBJ1-2, with D uncertain. Trimming removed 6 bases at V and 1 base at J, with 3 bases between. Germline loops: CDR1 LNHDA, CDR2 SQIVND (reference sequence). The CDR3 is made up of 11 amino acids. The CDR3 region has the DNA TGTGCCAGTAGCCGTAACTATGGCTACACCTTC. This translates into CASSRNYGYTF.

The rearrangement links TRBV5-8 to TRBJ1-3; no clear D gene. Germline loops: CDR1 SGHTS, CDR2 YDEGEE. V dropped 0 bases and J dropped 5 bases, with 6 bases sitting between them. CDR3 length equals 13 residues. The CDR3: CASSLEPRNTIYF. The CDR3 DNA follows: TGTGCCAGCAGCTTGGAGCCAAGAAACACCATATATTTT.

The genes are TRBV5-4 and TRBJ2-5; tentative D call: TRBD2 (6 bases). Germline CDR1 and CDR2: SGHNT and YYREEE (reference sequence). CDR3 length: 12 amino acids. Trimming shortened V by 9 bases and J by 5 bases, and 14 bases separated the two germline ends. The CDR3 reads CAIGRGGETQYF. CDR3 coding DNA: TGTGCCATCGGGCGAGGAGGGGAGACCCAGTACTTC.

V gene TRBV5-1 combines with J gene TRBJ1-4, with D possibly matching TRBD1 (6 bases). The V gene's germline CDR1 is SGHRS and CDR2 YFSETQ. Trimming shortened V by 1 base and J by 6 bases, and 13 bases separated the two germline ends. The CDR3 spans 15 residues. The CDR3, as DNA: TGCGCCAGCAGCTTGACCGGGACAAATGATGAAAAACTGTTTTTT. Its translation: CASSLTGTNDEKLFF.

The rearrangement joins TRBV6-5 to TRBJ2-3, with D perhaps TRBD1 (6 bases). The CDR3 runs 13 residues. Trimming took 6 bases from V and 3 from J, leaving 10 bases between them. Germline V gene lookup returns CDR1 MNHEY and CDR2 SVGAGI. The CDR3 loop is CASRFRGTDTQYF. The CDR3 DNA follows: TGTGCCAGCAGATTCAGGGGTACAGATACGCAGTATTTT.